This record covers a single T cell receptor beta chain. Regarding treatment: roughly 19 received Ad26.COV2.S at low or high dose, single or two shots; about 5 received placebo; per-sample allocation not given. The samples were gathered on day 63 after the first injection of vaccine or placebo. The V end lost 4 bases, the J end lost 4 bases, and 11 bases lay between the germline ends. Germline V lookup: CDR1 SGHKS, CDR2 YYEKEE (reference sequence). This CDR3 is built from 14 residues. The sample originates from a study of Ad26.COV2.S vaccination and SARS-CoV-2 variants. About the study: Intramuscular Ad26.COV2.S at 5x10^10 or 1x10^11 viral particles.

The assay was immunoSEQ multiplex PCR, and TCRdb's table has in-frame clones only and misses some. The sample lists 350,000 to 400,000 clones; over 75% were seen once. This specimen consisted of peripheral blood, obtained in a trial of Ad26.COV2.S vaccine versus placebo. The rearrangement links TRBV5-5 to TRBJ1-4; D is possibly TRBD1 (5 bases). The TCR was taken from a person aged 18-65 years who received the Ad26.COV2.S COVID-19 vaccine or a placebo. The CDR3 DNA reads TGTGCCAGCAGCGGGACCGCTCATAATGAAAAACTGTTTTTT. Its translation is CASSGTAHNEKLFF. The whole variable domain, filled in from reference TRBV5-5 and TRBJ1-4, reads DAGVTQSPTHLIKTRGQQVTLRCSPISGHKSVSWYQQVLGQGPQFIFQYYEKEERGRGNFPDRFSARQFPNYSSELNVNALLLGDSALYLCASSGTAHNEKLFFGSGTQLSVL.